This TCR beta chain was sequenced for a study of blood T cell repertoires in COVID-19. Study information: Sources were T cells, B-cell-depleted T cells, or PBMCs; the material itself was cDNA or gDNA.

Germline CDR1 MNHNY, CDR2 SVGAGI (reference sequence). The CDR3 totals 15 residues. V was cut by 5 bases and J by 0 bases, with 14 bases left in between. Participants were aged about 18 to 90 years from around 24 US areas. This table comes from immunoSEQ multiplex PCR, and its TCRdb copy is limited to in-frame clones, with some not included. The sample contains approximately 490,000 clones, about 85% of which appear only once. Sequences were obtained from PBMCs or T cells enriched from blood (not recorded which). The J gene is TRBJ2-7, the V gene TRBV6-6; a weak D match, TRBD2 (6 bases). The receptor's source is a woman in her fifties or sixties who had recovered from COVID-19. CDR3 nucleotides: TGTGCCAGCAGTCCTCTGGCGGGGCTCTCCTACGAGCAGTACTTC. It translates to CASSPLAGLSYEQYF.